Listed here are 9 T cell receptor beta chains from one sample, sequenced in a study of somatic mutations in cytotoxic T cells in rheumatoid arthritis. Only in-frame clones appear in the TCRdb table, and some are missing; sequencing was by immunoSEQ multiplex PCR. The sample lists more than 25,000 clones, more than 75% occurring once. The sequenced sample was CD8+ T cells sorted from blood. The receptors originated from a man aged 45-65 years in good health.

The rearrangement uses TRBV19 and TRBJ1-1, with D unresolved. The CDR3 spans 12 residues. V lost 8 bases and J lost 1, with 8 bases in between. Germline-derived CDR1 and CDR2 are LNHDA and SQIVND (reference sequence). The CDR3 DNA reads as TGTGCCAGTCTGAGAGGGAACACTGAAGCTTTCTTT. Protein product: CASLRGNTEAFF.

This clone was recorded only once. The genes are TRBV13 and TRBJ2-1; 14 bases line up with TRBD2. Germline V gives CDR1 PRHDT, CDR2 FYEKMQ (reference sequence). The CDR3 runs 16 residues. After removal of 5 bases from V and 7 bases from J, the junction contained 7 bases not matched to a gene. The CDR3 region is CASSLGGTSGSNEQFF. CDR3 nucleotide sequence: TGTGCCAGCAGCCTGGGGGGGACTAGCGGGAGTAATGAGCAGTTCTTC. Based on the CDR3 plus reference TRBV13 and TRBJ2-1, the full variable domain is AAGVIQSPRHLIKEKRETATLKCYPIPRHDTVYWYQQGPGQDPQFLISFYEKMQSDKGSIPDRFSAQQFSDYHSELNMSSLELGDSALYFCASSLGGTSGSNEQFFGPGTRLTVL.

The gene calls are TRBV27 and TRBJ2-1; 9 bases are shared with TRBD1. CDR3 length equals 15 residues. V gave up 4 bases and J gave up 7 bases; unmatched junction bases: 8. Germline lookup yields CDR1 MNHEY and CDR2 SMNVEV (reference sequence). CDR3 nucleotide sequence: TGTGCCAGCAGTTCTTGGACAGGGGTGTTAAATGAGCAGTTCTTC. It translates to CASSSWTGVLNEQFF.

V is TRBV30 and J is TRBJ2-7; weak D call: TRBD2 (6 bases). CDR1 GTSNPN and CDR2 SVGIG come from the germline V gene (reference sequence). V was cut by 8 bases and J by 2 bases, with 13 bases left in between. The CDR3 runs 12 residues. The CDR3 nucleotides are TGTGCCGGCGGGACGGGCCCCTACGAGCAGTACTTC. Its protein product is CAGGTGPYEQYF. Supplemented by reference TRBV30 and TRBJ2-7, the full variable domain reads SQTIHQWPATLVQPVGSPLSLECTVEGTSNPNLYWYRQAAGRGLQLLFYSVGIGQISSEVPQNLSASRPQDRQFILSSKKLLLSDSGFYLCAGGTGPYEQYFGPGTRLTVT.

This chain uses TRBV7-9 with TRBJ1-1; 8 bases align to TRBD1. This CDR3 comprises 16 residues. CDR1 and CDR2 from the germline V gene are SEHNR and FQNEAQ (reference sequence). Trimming cost V 5 bases and J 4 bases; bases outside gene matches: 12. This chain's CDR3 is CASSPPTGVGVTEAFF. The CDR3 nucleotides read TGTGCCAGCAGCCCCCCGACAGGGGTCGGGGTCACTGAAGCTTTCTTT.

The CDR3 DNA follows: TGTGCCAGCAGCTTAGCTACGGTTTTGACCTACGAGCAGTACTTC. Translated, it gives CASSLATVLTYEQYF. This chain connects TRBV7-8 to TRBJ2-7; D gene uncertain. CDR1 is SGHVS and CDR2 is FQNEAQ in the germline V gene. V lost 0 bases and J 2 bases, leaving 11 bases between the germline ends. This CDR3 is 15 amino acids long.

This chain connects TRBV6-1 to TRBJ2-7; D uncertain. The germline gives CDR1 MNHNS, CDR2 SASEGT. The CDR3 runs 12 residues. V gave up 5 bases and J gave up 2 bases, with 7 bases separating them. DNA for the CDR3: TGTGCCAGCAGTTCAGGCACCTACGAGCAGTACTTC. Translating it yields CASSSGTYEQYF.

The chain couples TRBV7-9 to TRBJ1-2; 9 bases align to TRBD1. Germline values: CDR1 SEHNR, CDR2 FQNEAQ (reference sequence). Trimming at V came to 5 bases and at J to 7 bases, leaving 2 bases not matched to a gene. CDR3 length: 12 residues. DNA of the CDR3: TGTGCCAGCAGCCGGGACAGGGTTGGCTACACCTTC. It yields the protein CASSRDRVGYTF.

This clone came up a few times. This same CDR3 is encoded by further DNA sequences in the sample. The gene calls are TRBV2 and TRBJ2-7; a weak D match, TRBD1 (6 bases). The CDR3 is made up of 13 amino acids. Germline loops: CDR1 SNHLY, CDR2 FYNNEI. V shed 3 bases and J shed 1 base, with 7 bases lying between them. The CDR3 DNA reads TGTGCCAGCAGTGAGACAGGATCCTACGAGCAGTACTTC. Translating it yields CASSETGSYEQYF. The variable domain in full, with the rest retrieved from reference TRBV2 and TRBJ2-7, is EPEVTQTPSHQVTQMGQEVILRCVPISNHLYFYWYRQILGQKVEFLVSFYNNEISEKSEIFDDQFSVERPDGSNFTLKIRSTKLEDSAMYFCASSETGSYEQYFGPGTRLTVT.